This TCR beta chain was identified during a study of identical twins. A single record per CDR3 protein comes from TCRdb applying MiXCR to the 5' RACE reads. The data hold 500,000 to 600,000 distinct CDR3 sequences, with roughly a fifth observed a single time. The donors were all healthy and Caucasian. Germline CDR1 SNHLY, CDR2 FYNNEI. The CDR3 has 12 residues. Trimming took 8 bases from V and 2 from J, leaving 10 bases between them. Separately, the same data were catalogued under a study of T cells expressing NK-cell markers.

The sequence derives from a woman aged 18-29 years in good health. V and J are TRBV2 and TRBJ2-7, with D tentatively TRBD2 (5 bases). The specimen sequenced was CD4+ T cells sorted from blood. CDR3 in DNA: TGTGCCAGCGAGCGGCAAACCTACGAGCAGTACTTC. It specifies CASERQTYEQYF.